The clone carrying this T cell receptor beta chain came up a few times. Antigen unknown. UMIs and a universal primer site were added when TCR cDNA was made by 5'RACE template switching. TCRdb ran MiXCR on the 5' RACE reads and lists one entry per CDR3 protein. The sample consists of around 550,000 distinct CDR3 sequences, about 19% of them appearing once. The source of the sample is a study of T cells after yellow fever vaccination. The study, taken as a whole, reports: Within FACS-sorted repertoires, abundant clonotypes contaminating from the bulk population could be present. The study re-detected most primary-vaccination clones after the booster (approximately 96% CD4, 85% to 90% CD8).

The length of the CDR3 is 14 residues. Germline V gene sequence: CDR1 DFQATT, CDR2 SNEGSKA (reference sequence). The V end was cut by 5 bases, the J end by 5 bases, with 18 bases between. The chain recombines TRBV20-1 with TRBJ2-5; a weak D match, TRBD2 (5 bases). The TCR originated in a man aged 25-40 years who received the YFV17D yellow fever vaccine. The sample consisted of PBMCs, taken 15 days after the yellow fever booster vaccination. CDR3 DNA sequence: TGCAGTGCTGTACGTAGAGAGGGAAGGGAGACCCAGTACTTC. It specifies CSAVRREGRETQYF.